This passage covers 4 T cell receptor beta chains from one sample sequenced in a study of cytotoxic CD8 clonotypes in ibrutinib-treated CLL. Sequenced by immunoSEQ multiplex PCR; TCRdb stores in-frame clones only, minus some. This table holds approximately 100,000 clones, 75% to 80% found once. Here the sequenced sample was PBMCs, taken after 24 months of ibrutinib treatment. Receptor source: a human donor with chronic lymphocytic leukemia.

The chain has TRBV7-3 and TRBJ2-3; 7 positions match TRBD2. The germline V gene encodes CDR1 SGHTA and CDR2 FQGTGA. The CDR3 consists of 15 residues. V lost 0 bases to trimming and J lost 4 bases; unmatched junction nucleotides: 4. The CDR3 region is CASSLTGGSADTQYF. Here the CDR3 DNA reads TGTGCCAGCAGCTTAACGGGAGGGAGTGCAGATACGCAGTATTTT.

V usage is TRBV5-4 and J usage is TRBJ1-2, with TRBD1 matching over 10 bases. The length of the CDR3 is 13 residues. Trimming took 5 bases from V and 4 from J; bases not matched to a gene: 2. Germline CDR1 is SGHNT and CDR2 is YYREEE (reference sequence). CDR3 protein: CASRRDRGYGYTF. The CDR3 region has the DNA TGTGCCAGCAGGAGGGACAGGGGCTATGGCTACACCTTC.

This clone has more than one count but fewer than ten. This chain links TRBV2 with TRBJ1-5; weak D call: TRBD1 (5 bases). CDR3 length: 15 amino acids. With 7 bases removed from V and 4 bases from J, the gap between germline ends came to 17 bases. Germline values: CDR1 SNHLY, CDR2 FYNNEI. This CDR3 is CASTEGMLGNQPQHF. The CDR3 nucleotides read TGTGCCAGCACCGAGGGGATGTTGGGGAATCAGCCCCAGCATTTT.

The J gene is TRBJ2-1, the V gene TRBV6-1; D remains ambiguous. Trimming pared 4 bases from V and 2 bases from J, leaving 12 bases between. CDR1 is MNHNS, CDR2 SASEGT, per germline. CDR3 length: 15 amino acids. The CDR3 region is CASSAVLPPYNEQFF. CDR3 in DNA: TGTGCCAGCAGTGCAGTGTTACCACCCTACAATGAGCAGTTCTTC.